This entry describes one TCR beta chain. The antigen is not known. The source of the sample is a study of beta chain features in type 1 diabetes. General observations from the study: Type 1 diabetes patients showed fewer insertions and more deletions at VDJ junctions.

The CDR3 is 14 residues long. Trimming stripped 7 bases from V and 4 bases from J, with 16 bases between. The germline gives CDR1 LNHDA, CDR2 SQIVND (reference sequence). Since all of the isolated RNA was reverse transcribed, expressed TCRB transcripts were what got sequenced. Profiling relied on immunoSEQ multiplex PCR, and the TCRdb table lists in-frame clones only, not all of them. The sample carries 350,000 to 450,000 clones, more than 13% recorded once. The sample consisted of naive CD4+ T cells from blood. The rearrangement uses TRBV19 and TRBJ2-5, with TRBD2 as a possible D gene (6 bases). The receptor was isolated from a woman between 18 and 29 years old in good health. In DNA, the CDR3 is TGTGCCAGTAACCGGGGGACCAGCGGAGAGACCCAGTACTTC. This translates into CASNRGTSGETQYF.